Sequencing of this T cell receptor beta chain was carried out in a study of blood T cell repertoires in COVID-19. In the study overall: Spain, Italy and the United States supplied samples that represented acute and convalescent COVID-19. PBMCs, B-cell-depleted T cells, or T cells were the source of the cDNA or gDNA that made up the material.

TCRdb's table, derived via immunoSEQ multiplex PCR, lists solely in-frame clones and lacks some. Of roughly 180,000 clones listed, 70% to 90% are singletons. The CDR3 totals 11 residues. Germline CDR1 reads LGHDT; CDR2 reads YNNKEL (reference sequence). The ends lost 6 bases at V and 10 bases at J; junction bases unmatched: 3. The sequencing input was peripheral blood. The chain joins TRBV3-1 (or the pseudogene TRBV3-2) to TRBJ1-2, with 9 bases lining up with TRBD1. This TCR was recovered from a woman aged 30 to 39 with active or convalescent COVID-19. DNA of the CDR3: TGTGCCAGCAGTTGGACAGGGGTCTACACCTTC. It yields the protein CASSWTGVYTF.